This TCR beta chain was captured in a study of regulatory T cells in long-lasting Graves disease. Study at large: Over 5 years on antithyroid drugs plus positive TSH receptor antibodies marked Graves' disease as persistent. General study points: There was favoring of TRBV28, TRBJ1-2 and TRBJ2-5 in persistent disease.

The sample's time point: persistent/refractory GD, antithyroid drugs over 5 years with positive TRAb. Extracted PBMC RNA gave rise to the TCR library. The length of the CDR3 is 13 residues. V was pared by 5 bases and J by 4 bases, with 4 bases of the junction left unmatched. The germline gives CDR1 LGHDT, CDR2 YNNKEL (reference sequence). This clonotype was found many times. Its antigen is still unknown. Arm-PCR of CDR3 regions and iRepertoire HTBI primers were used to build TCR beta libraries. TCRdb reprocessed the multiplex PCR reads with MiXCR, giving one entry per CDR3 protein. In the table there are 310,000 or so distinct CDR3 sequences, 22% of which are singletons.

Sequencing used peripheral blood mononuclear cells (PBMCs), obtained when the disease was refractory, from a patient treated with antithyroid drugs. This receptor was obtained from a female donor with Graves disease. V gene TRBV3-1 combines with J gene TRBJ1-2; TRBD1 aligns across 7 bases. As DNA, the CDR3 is TGTGCCAGCAGCAGGGGACAGTTCTATGGCTACACCTTC. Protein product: CASSRGQFYGYTF.